The 18 T cell receptor beta chains below all came from one sample that was sequenced in a study of OX40 agonist ivuxolimab in advanced cancers. The method behind the library was the immunoSEQ multiplex PCR assay. This immuneACCESS table, as held by TCRdb, lists in-frame sequences with V and J called but not all clones. Of the missing ones, under half trace to an unresolved V gene in checked studies; the others have no known cause. The sample yields 100,000 or so clones; approximately 94% were counted once. Around 0.17% of the sample lies in the top ten. Sequencing was performed on CD4+ or CD8+ T cells sorted from blood, taken in a trial of the OX40 agonist ivuxolimab. These TCRs come from an adult with an advanced solid tumor such as melanoma, head and neck, liver or kidney cancer.

This chain links TRBV7-3 with TRBJ2-6; a weak D match, TRBD1 (6 bases). Per the germline V gene, CDR1 is SGHTA and CDR2 is FQGTGA. V gave up 4 bases and J gave up 2 bases, with 18 bases separating them. The CDR3 spans 18 residues. For the CDR3, the DNA is TGTGCCAGCAGCTCACCTTCAGGGGTATTGGCTGGGGCCAACGTCCTGACTTTC. Protein: CASSSPSGVLAGANVLTF.

This clone was recorded once. This chain joins TRBV6-1 and TRBJ2-1, with 13 nucleotides matching TRBD2. J was trimmed by 8 bases and V by 7 bases; bases with no gene match: 8. Germline V gene sequence: CDR1 MNHNS, CDR2 SASEGT. The CDR3 spans 15 residues. CDR3 in amino acids: CASNPGLAGVDEQFF. CDR3 DNA: TGTGCCAGCAACCCCGGACTAGCGGGGGTGGATGAGCAGTTCTTC.

The V and J genes are TRBV10-1 and TRBJ2-6, with 8 nucleotides matching TRBD2. The CDR3 runs to 20 residues. Germline CDR1 and CDR2: WNHNN and SYGVQD (reference sequence). V dropped 8 bases and J dropped 0; count of bases not matched to a gene: 18. CDR3: CASSTLIFREGGSGANVLTF. As DNA, the CDR3 is TGCGCCAGCTCGACCTTAATCTTCCGGGAGGGAGGCTCTGGGGCCAACGTCCTGACTTTC.

The V gene is TRBV5-4, the J gene TRBJ1-4; the D gene is possibly TRBD1 (5 bases). Trimming pared 0 bases from V and 3 bases from J, leaving 6 bases between. The CDR3 consists of 14 residues. CDR1 is SGHNT, CDR2 YYREEE, per germline (reference sequence). The CDR3 here is CASSLGGPNEKLFF. For the CDR3, the DNA is TGTGCCAGCAGCTTGGGGGGCCCTAATGAAAAACTGTTTTTT.

The J gene is TRBJ2-1, the V gene TRBV5-1, with 10 positions matching TRBD2. V dropped 0 bases and J dropped 8; count of bases not matched to a gene: 5. The CDR3 is 15 amino acids. The germline gives CDR1 SGHRS, CDR2 YFSETQ. The CDR3 reads CASSLGSGRVYEQFF. DNA for the CDR3: TGCGCCAGCAGCTTGGGAAGCGGGAGGGTCTATGAGCAGTTCTTC.

The chain joins TRBV5-1 to TRBJ2-1; TRBD2 agrees at 10 bases. The CDR3 contains 16 residues. V dropped 2 bases and J dropped 6; count of bases not matched to a gene: 8. Germline CDR1 and CDR2: SGHRS and YFSETQ. Written as DNA, the CDR3 is TGCGCCAGCAGCTTCCTAGCGGGAGTGGGTAGCAATGAGCAGTTCTTC. Encoded protein: CASSFLAGVGSNEQFF. Full variable domain (rest looked up from reference TRBV5-1 and TRBJ2-1): KAGVTQTPRYLIKTRGQQVTLSCSPISGHRSVSWYQQTPGQGLQFLFEYFSETQRNKGNFPGRFSGRQFSNSRSEMNVSTLELGDSALYLCASSFLAGVGSNEQFFGPGTRLTVL.

The chain has TRBV10-3 and TRBJ1-1, with 9 bases matching TRBD1. Losses at the gene ends were 5 bases for V and 4 bases for J; bases not matched to a gene: 8. CDR1 is ENHRY, CDR2 SYGVKD, per germline. The CDR3 sequence is 15 residues long. The CDR3 loop is CAISLRDRAGTEAFF. The DNA for the CDR3 is TGTGCCATCAGTCTACGGGACAGGGCCGGCACTGAAGCTTTCTTT.

The chain recombines TRBV5-1 with TRBJ2-7; TRBD1 is a possible D gene (6 bases). This CDR3 has 15 residues. Trimming took 0 bases from V and 2 from J, leaving 12 bases between them. Germline-derived CDR1 and CDR2 are SGHRS and YFSETQ. The CDR3 loop reads CASSLGAGVTYEQYF. The CDR3 nucleotides read TGCGCCAGCAGCTTGGGGGCAGGGGTCACCTACGAGCAGTACTTC.

This clone has just one count. The chain links TRBV9 to TRBJ2-7; 11 nucleotides match TRBD2. The CDR3 consists of 15 residues. V trimming: 4 bases; J trimming: 7 bases; junction bases outside the gene matches: 10. Germline-derived CDR1 and CDR2 are SGDLS and YYNGEE. Here the CDR3 DNA reads TGTGCCAGCAGCCCGACGACTAGCGGGATAAGGGAGCAGTACTTC. It translates to CASSPTTSGIREQYF. The complete variable domain, with remaining parts taken from reference TRBV9 and TRBJ2-7, reads DSGVTQTPKHLITATGQRVTLRCSPRSGDLSVYWYQQSLDQGLQFLIQYYNGEERAKGNILERFSAQQFPDLHSELNLSSLELGDSALYFCASSPTTSGIREQYFGPGTRLTVT.

V usage is TRBV18 and J usage is TRBJ1-1, with 8 bases identical to TRBD1. This CDR3 contains 14 residues. J gave up 7 bases and V 4 bases, and 8 bases lay outside the gene matches. Germline lookup yields CDR1 KGHSH and CDR2 LQKENI. This CDR3 reads CASSRTQGAGEAFF. CDR3 nucleotides: TGTGCCAGCTCACGGACCCAGGGGGCTGGTGAAGCTTTCTTT. The full variable domain, in which reference TRBV18 and TRBJ1-1 provide the parts outside the CDR3, is NAGVMQNPRHLVRRRGQEARLRCSPMKGHSHVYWYRQLPEEGLKFMVYLQKENIIDESGMPKERFSAEFPKEGPSILRIQQVVRGDSAAYFCASSRTQGAGEAFFGQGTRLTVV.

This chain connects TRBV7-9 to TRBJ1-5; D is unclear. Germline loops: CDR1 SEHNR, CDR2 FQNEAQ (reference sequence). This CDR3 region has 13 residues. V was cut by 3 bases and J by 6 bases, with 9 bases left in between. In DNA form, the CDR3 reads TGTGCCAGCAGCTTCGAGAATCTTCAGCCCCAGCATTTT. The encoded protein is CASSFENLQPQHF.

The CDR3 reads CAWSPSGRMGVGFF. In DNA form, the CDR3 reads TGTGCCTGGAGCCCTAGCGGGAGAATGGGGGTCGGGTTCTTC. V gene TRBV30 combines with J gene TRBJ2-1; 10 nucleotides align to TRBD2. Germline assignment: CDR1 GTSNPN and CDR2 SVGIG (reference sequence). J gave up 15 bases and V 3 bases, and 14 bases lay outside the gene matches. This CDR3 is 14 amino acids long.

The gene calls are TRBV10-3 and TRBJ1-1; perhaps TRBD1 as D (5 bases). Trimming cost V 8 bases and J 3 bases, with 10 bases left between them. Germline V lookup: CDR1 ENHRY, CDR2 SYGVKD. This CDR3 has 12 amino acids. DNA for the CDR3: TGTGCCATCTCCTCGGGGGACACTGAAGCTTTCTTT. This codes for CAISSGDTEAFF.

The chain couples TRBV5-1 to TRBJ2-7, with D perhaps being TRBD1 or TRBD2 (6 bases each). V was trimmed by 2 bases and J by 3 bases, leaving 15 bases between them. The CDR3 is 15 residues long. CDR1 SGHRS and CDR2 YFSETQ come from the germline V gene. CDR3 loop: CASSFSVGGSYEQYF. CDR3 DNA sequence: TGCGCCAGCAGCTTTTCCGTAGGGGGGAGCTACGAGCAGTACTTC.

This chain links TRBV6-1 with TRBJ2-7; possible D gene TRBD1, 5 bases. Looked up from germline, CDR1 is MNHNS and CDR2 is SASEGT. The V end lost 0 bases, the J end lost 5 bases, and 11 bases lay between the germline ends. This CDR3 comprises 14 residues. CDR3 in amino acids: CASSEAQGPNEQYF. As DNA, the CDR3 is TGTGCCAGCAGTGAAGCCCAGGGCCCAAACGAGCAGTACTTC.

CDR3 DNA sequence: TGTGCCAGCAGTTTTCCGGGACATCACGAGCAGTACTTC. Translated: CASSFPGHHEQYF. The chain recombines TRBV28 with TRBJ2-7; weak D call: TRBD1 (6 bases). The CDR3 contains 13 residues. V lost 3 bases and J lost 5, with 11 bases in between. Germline lookup yields CDR1 MDHEN and CDR2 SYDVKM. The full variable domain, its missing parts supplied by reference TRBV28 and TRBJ2-7, is DVKVTQSSRYLVKRTGEKVFLECVQDMDHENMFWYRQDPGLGLRLIYFSYDVKMKEKGDIPEGYSVSREKKERFSLILESASTNQTSMYLCASSFPGHHEQYFGPGTRLTVT.

This sequence joins TRBV7-2 and TRBJ2-7, with a weak D call TRBD1 (6 bases). CDR3 length: 14 residues. V lost 5 bases and J lost 6, with 17 bases in between. Germline assignment: CDR1 SGHTA and CDR2 FQGNSA. The CDR3 here is CASSGVHRVGEQYF. CDR3 sequence (DNA): TGTGCCAGCAGCGGGGTCCACAGGGTAGGCGAGCAGTACTTC.

V and J are TRBV10-1 and TRBJ2-2; D perhaps matches TRBD2 (5 bases). CDR1 is WNHNN, CDR2 SYGVQD, per germline (reference sequence). Deletions cut 4 bases from V and 5 bases from J, with 17 bases between. The CDR3 covers 16 residues. The CDR3 coding sequence is TGCGCCAGCAGTGGCAATGCGGGTAGATGGACCGGGGAGCTGTTTTTT. This encodes CASSGNAGRWTGELFF.